This TCR beta chain appears in the sequencing data of a study of blood T cells in healthy people across ages. Study outcomes and limitations: Lack of knowledge of donor CMV status possibly confounded expanded clonotype changes. Age brought a roughly linear fall in TCR beta diversity measured per million T cells. Strong correlation existed between TCR beta diversity and naive T cell percentage.

This clonotype was seen more than once but under ten times. Its matching antigen is unknown. Trimming removed 3 bases from V and 4 bases from J, with 18 bases in between. CDR1 is MGHDK and CDR2 is SYGVNS in the germline V gene. This CDR3 is built from 16 residues. Per individual sample, total RNA of at least 5 micrograms was extracted. Sample-barcoded 5' priming and a J-beta primer mix drove a second PCR of about 6 to 12 cycles. TCRdb re-analysed the 5' RACE reads in MiXCR, keeping a single row per CDR3 protein. This sample yields some 790,000 distinct CDR3 sequences, of which 29% are seen a single time; around 16% belongs to the top ten.

The origin of this receptor is a woman older than 75 in good health. The chain recombines TRBV25-1 with TRBJ1-2; the D gene is possibly TRBD1 (6 bases). The sequenced material came from blood. The CDR3 bases are TGTGCCAGCAGTGACCCGCTGGGGGGGCTGGGCTATGGCTACACCTTC. Encoded protein: CASSDPLGGLGYGYTF.